The rows below give T cell receptor beta chains drawn from one sample of a study of cytotoxic CD8 clonotypes in ibrutinib-treated CLL. The protocol was immunoSEQ multiplex PCR, while the TCRdb copy is restricted to in-frame clones and leaves out a portion. The sample holds around 27,000 clones, approximately 54% seen once. The sample consisted of PBMCs, taken before ibrutinib treatment. The receptors were gathered from a human donor with chronic lymphocytic leukemia. CDR3s include the opening cysteine and the closing phenylalanine or tryptophan. D genes are given only for firm matches. Part of the rows lack a size; the others show once, few, many or a class for expanded clones.

V	D	size	J	DNA	CDR3
TRBV20-1	TRBD1	.	TRBJ2-1	TGCAGTGCCAGGGGGACCGAGCGTTGGTTCTTC	CSARGTERWFF
TRBV7-9	.	medium-sized	TRBJ1-1	TGTGCCAGCAGCTTTTCCGGGGGATACACTGAAGCTTTCTTT	CASSFSGGYTEAFF
TRBV5-4	.	.	TRBJ2-1	TGTGCCAGCAGCCCCACCCCGACTATTTCTGAGCAGTTCTTC	CASSPTPTISEQFF
TRBV7-2	.	few	TRBJ2-4	TGTGCCAGCAGCCCACCACCAGTACTACTAGCCAAAAACATTCAGTACTTC	CASSPPPVLLAKNIQYF
TRBV27	.	.	TRBJ2-7	TGTGCCAGCAGTTTATCCGGCGGGTCCGGCGAGCAGTACTTC	CASSLSGGSGEQYF
TRBV2	TRBD1	.	TRBJ1-1	TGTGCCAGCAGTCCGACAGGGGTGGACACTGAAGCTTTCTTT	CASSPTGVDTEAFF
TRBV14	.	.	TRBJ2-5	TGTGCCAGCAGCCAAGATACATCGCAAGAGACCCAGTACTTC	CASSQDTSQETQYF
TRBV19	.	few	TRBJ2-1	TGTGCCAGTCTGGACTTCCTAAATGAGCAGTTCTTC	CASLDFLNEQFF
TRBV6-6	.	few	TRBJ2-3	TGTGCCAGCAGCTCCGCGAGGGATACGCAGTATTTT	CASSSARDTQYF
TRBV4-1	.	.	TRBJ2-2	TGCGCCAGCAGCCGAAACACCGGGGAGCTGTTTTTT	CASSRNTGELFF
TRBV6-5	TRBD2	.	TRBJ2-7	TGTGCCAGCAGAGGACTAGCGGGAGTTGCGTACGAGCAGTACTTC	CASRGLAGVAYEQYF
TRBV11-2	.	medium-sized	TRBJ1-6	TGTGCCAGCGGACAGCCTAATTCACCCCTCCACTTT	CASGQPNSPLHF
TRBV5-1	.	.	TRBJ1-4	TGCGCCAGCAGCGGGGGGGCAACTAATGAAAAACTGTTTTTT	CASSGGATNEKLFF
TRBV18	.	few	TRBJ2-3	TGTGCCAGCTCACCCCCGGAGGAAGATACGCAGTATTTT	CASSPPEEDTQYF